The T cell receptor (beta chain) described here comes from a study of PD-1 blockade in classical Hodgkin lymphoma. The study's findings and limits: Diversity similar to that of newly diagnosed patients was seen at baseline in complete responders.

This CDR3 has 16 residues. TCRdb keeps only in-frame clones here, not all; method: immunoSEQ multiplex PCR. In the table there are roughly 50,000 clones, more than 65% of which are singletons. Relapse after autologous stem cell transplantation occurred in every patient, and brentuximab vedotin exposure varied. A remark on this clone: The target antigen is unknown.

The chain employs TRBV1 and TRBJ2-1; the table's D call TRBD2 went unverified against the DNA. TRBV1 is shown as a pseudogene. The TCR comes from a human donor with classical Hodgkin lymphoma. The sequenced sample was peripheral blood mononuclear cells (PBMCs), obtained at baseline. CDR3 region: CTSSQKTSGEYNEQFF. The CDR3, as DNA: TGCACCAGCAGCCAGAAGACTAGCGGAGAGTACAATGAGCAGTTCTTC.